This T cell receptor (beta chain) was recovered during a study of T cell responses to AZD1222 COVID-19 vaccine. Study-level results: Spike-specific TCR breadth and depth went up after people got two AZD1222 doses. Females made up more of the donors, who were largely white British, and clonal diversity may have come out too low.

About this clone itself: Antigen specificity is unknown.

The CDR3 extends over 14 amino acids. Deletions cut 6 bases from V and 2 bases from J, with 13 bases between. Per germline, CDR1 SNHLY and CDR2 FYNNEI. TCRdb's table, derived via immunoSEQ multiplex PCR, lists solely in-frame clones and lacks some. The data contain roughly 150,000 clones, around 88% of them singletons. The source is an adult who received the AZD1222 COVID-19 vaccine. V is TRBV2 and J is TRBJ1-1; TRBD1 is a possible D gene (6 bases). Sequences were derived from peripheral blood, sampled 28 days after the second AZD1222 dose. The chain's CDR3 is CASSAGQINTEAFF. The CDR3 region has the DNA TGTGCCAGCAGCGCGGGACAAATAAACACTGAAGCTTTCTTT.